Listed below are T cell receptor beta chains from one sample, sequenced in a study of blood T cell repertoires in COVID-19. Clones were read by immunoSEQ multiplex PCR, and TCRdb kept only the in-frame ones, dropping some. Among a few hundred thousand clones listed, 86% were seen once. Material for sequencing was peripheral blood. Receptor source: a woman between 65 and 79 years old with COVID-19, enrolled during active disease. CDR3s include the opening cysteine and the closing phenylalanine or tryptophan. A D gene is named only where the DNA matches it firmly. The size of a clone is reported for some rows only, either as once, few or many, or as a class for expanded clones.

j_gene	abundance	v_gene	d_gene	CDR3nt	CDR3aa
TRBJ2-1	-	TRBV27	TRBD1	TGTGCCAGCAGTCGGCCGGGACAGGGAGGATATGAGCAGTTCTTC	CASSRPGQGGYEQFF
TRBJ1-2	-	TRBV2	-	TGTGCCAGCAGTGGGGGAGATAACTATGGCTACACCTTC	CASSGGDNYGYTF
TRBJ2-7	-	TRBV6-1	-	TGTGCCAGCAGTGAAGCCGGGGGGCTCCGCGAGCAGTACTTC	CASSEAGGLREQYF
TRBJ1-6	-	TRBV7-8	-	TGTGCCAGCAGTCGGACAGACCGTTATAATTCACCCCTCCACTTT	CASSRTDRYNSPLHF
TRBJ2-1	-	TRBV5-8	-	TGTGCCAGCAGCTTGGCTACGGGATTCGGCAATGAGCAGTTCTTC	CASSLATGFGNEQFF
TRBJ1-1	-	TRBV4-3	TRBD1	TGCGCCAGCAGCCAAGATATGGGACAGGGTAGGGGCACTGAAGCTTTCTTT	CASSQDMGQGRGTEAFF
TRBJ1-3	few	TRBV6-5	-	TGTGCCAGCAGTTACTCGATACCCGGGGGGGCCATATATTTT	CASSYSIPGGAIYF
TRBJ2-2	few	TRBV25-1	-	TGTGCCAGCAGTGACCCCGGGAACACCGGGGAGCTGTTTTTT	CASSDPGNTGELFF
TRBJ2-3	-	TRBV4-2	-	TGTGCCAGCAGCCAAGATTACGGGAAAGATACGCAGTATTTT	CASSQDYGKDTQYF
TRBJ2-7	-	TRBV15	-	TGTGCCACCAGCAGATTGAGAAACTCCTACGAGCAGTACTTC	CATSRLRNSYEQYF
TRBJ1-1	few	TRBV11-1	TRBD1	TGTGCCAGCAGCCTATCGGGACAGTACACTGAAGCTTTCTTT	CASSLSGQYTEAFF
TRBJ1-1	once	TRBV19	-	TGTGCCAGTAGTATAGATCCGGAGGTTAACACTGAAGCTTTCTTT	CASSIDPEVNTEAFF
TRBJ1-4	once	TRBV9	TRBD1	TGTGCCAGCAGCTTCGGGACAGGGGTTACTAATGAAAAACTGTTTTTT	CASSFGTGVTNEKLFF
TRBJ2-7	-	TRBV14	TRBD1	TGTGCCAGCAGCCCCCTTCCACAGGGGACGTTCTACGAGCAGTACTTC	CASSPLPQGTFYEQYF
TRBJ2-2	few	TRBV2	-	TGTGCCAGCAGTGCGGAGAGTCCGAACACCGGGGAGCTGTTTTTT	CASSAESPNTGELFF
TRBJ2-5	once	TRBV30	TRBD1	TGTGCCTGGAGCCTCATCAGGGGGCGCCAAGAGACCCAGTACTTC	CAWSLIRGRQETQYF
TRBJ1-2	-	TRBV5-1	TRBD1	TGCGCCAGCAGCTTCATCGGGCAGGGGGGAAACAGTGGCTACACCTTC	CASSFIGQGGNSGYTF
TRBJ2-7	once	TRBV10-1	TRBD2	TGCGCCAGCAGTGCCCTAGCGGGGGGGATTTACGAGCAGTACTTC	CASSALAGGIYEQYF
TRBJ2-6	-	TRBV6-5	-	TGTGCCAGCTCAGGCTTCTCTGGGGCCAACGTCCTGACTTTC	CASSGFSGANVLTF
TRBJ2-2	once	TRBV11-2	TRBD2	TGTGCCAGCAGCTTAGAAAAGCGGGGGGGCCGGACCGGGGAGCTGTTTTTT	CASSLEKRGGRTGELFF
TRBJ1-2	-	TRBV2	TRBD1	TGTGCCAGCAGTGGGGACAGGGCTAACTATGGCTACACCTTC	CASSGDRANYGYTF
TRBJ2-7	-	TRBV5-4	-	TGTGCCAGCAGTCTAGGAAACGAGCAGTACTTC	CASSLGNEQYF
TRBJ2-1	-	TRBV5-5	TRBD2	TGTGCCAGCAGCTCCCTCCCTCGGACTAGCGGGGGGGCCAATGAGCAGTTCTTC	CASSSLPRTSGGANEQFF
TRBJ2-7	-	TRBV4-3	-	TGCGCCAGCAGCCAAGAATGGGGGGGGGCTTACGAGCAGTACTTC	CASSQEWGGAYEQYF
TRBJ2-2	-	TRBV12-3/TRBV12-4	-	TGTGCCAGCAGCCGGGAAACCGGGGAGCTGTTTTTT	CASSRETGELFF
TRBJ1-2	-	TRBV10-3	-	TGTGCCATCACTAACCCGGGGGACTATGGCTACACCTTC	CAITNPGDYGYTF
TRBJ2-5	-	TRBV5-1	TRBD2	TGCGCCAGCAGCTTGTTCACTAGCGGGCAAGAGACCCAGTACTTC	CASSLFTSGQETQYF
TRBJ2-1	-	TRBV27	-	TGTGCCTCCCGGGTAGCCTACTCCTACAATGAGCAGTTCTTC	CASRVAYSYNEQFF
TRBJ2-2	-	TRBV2	TRBD2	TGTGCCAGCAGTGGACTAGCGGGGGCCTTGAACACCGGGGAGCTGTTTTTT	CASSGLAGALNTGELFF
TRBJ2-7	-	TRBV27	TRBD2	TGTGCCAGCAGTCCGTACCGGGACTACCTAGATTACGAGCAGTACTTC	CASSPYRDYLDYEQYF
TRBJ2-5	-	TRBV27	TRBD2	TGTGCCAGCAGTTTCGGCGGGGGGAACCAAGAGACCCAGTACTTC	CASSFGGGNQETQYF
TRBJ1-5	once	TRBV19	-	TGTGCCAGTAGTATATTCGCGACGGGGAATCAGCCCCAGCATTTT	CASSIFATGNQPQHF
TRBJ1-3	-	TRBV10-3	-	TGTGCCATCAGTGAGTCGAGGGGCGGGATTTCTGGAAACACCATATATTTT	CAISESRGGISGNTIYF